This record concerns one TCR beta chain sequence. Its target is unknown. V dropped 1 base and J dropped 7; count of bases not matched to a gene: 5. Germline CDR1 reads SGHNT; CDR2 reads YENEEA. The CDR3 sequence is 15 residues long. These data come from a study of graft-versus-host responses after intestinal transplantation. Study-wide results and caveats: Early after transplant, HvG clones declined as circulating GvH clones peaked.

The repertoire was sequenced with immunoSEQ multiplex PCR; TCRdb's copy has only in-frame clones and lacks some. The sample shows about 110,000 clones, 87% of them seen only once. The sample consisted of unstimulated CD4+ T cells sorted from spleen or lymph node cells, taken before transplant. The receptor comes from a human donor who was the organ donor for an intestinal transplant. V is TRBV11-3 and J is TRBJ2-2; 8 bases are a match to TRBD2. CDR3 nucleotide sequence: TGTGCCAGCAGCTTAGCGGGAGGGGACCTCGGGGAGCTGTTTTTT. It yields the protein CASSLAGGDLGELFF.